This T cell receptor beta chain was profiled in a study of OX40 agonist ivuxolimab in advanced cancers. Study-level information: A history of anti-PD-1, anti-PD-L1 or anti-CTLA-4 therapy was acceptable, and around 36% had some.

Sequenced by immunoSEQ multiplex PCR; TCRdb stores in-frame clones only, minus some. The repertoire has 96,000 or so clones, under 90% of them found once; the top ten carry roughly 5.2%. CDR1 and CDR2 (germline): LNHDA, SQIVND (reference sequence). There are 15 residues in the CDR3. V lost 10 bases to trimming and J lost 6 bases, with 23 bases between them. The sequence was obtained from an adult with an advanced solid tumor such as melanoma, head and neck, liver or kidney cancer. Source: CD4+ or CD8+ T cells sorted from blood, taken in a trial of the OX40 agonist ivuxolimab. This chain joins TRBV19 and TRBJ2-3; D may be TRBD1 or TRBD2 (5 bases each). The CDR3 loop reads CATSLSGPPADTQYF. The DNA for the CDR3 is TGTGCCACTTCACTCTCGGGACCCCCAGCGGATACGCAGTATTTT. Full variable domain (missing parts from reference TRBV19 and TRBJ2-3): DGGITQSPKYLFRKEGQNVTLSCEQNLNHDAMYWYRQDPGQGLRLIYYSQIVNDFQKGDIAEGYSVSREKKESFPLTVTSAQKNPTAFYLCATSLSGPPADTQYFGPGTRLTVL.